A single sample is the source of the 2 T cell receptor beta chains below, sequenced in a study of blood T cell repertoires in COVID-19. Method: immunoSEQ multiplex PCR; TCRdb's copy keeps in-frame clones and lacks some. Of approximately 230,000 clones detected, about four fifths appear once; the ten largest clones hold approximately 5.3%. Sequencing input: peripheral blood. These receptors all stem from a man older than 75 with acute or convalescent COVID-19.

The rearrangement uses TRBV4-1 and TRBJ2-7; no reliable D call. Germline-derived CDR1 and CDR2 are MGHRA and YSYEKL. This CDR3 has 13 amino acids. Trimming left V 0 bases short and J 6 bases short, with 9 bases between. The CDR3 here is CASSQDLVGEQYF. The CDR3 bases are TGCGCCAGCAGCCAAGATCTCGTCGGCGAGCAGTACTTC.

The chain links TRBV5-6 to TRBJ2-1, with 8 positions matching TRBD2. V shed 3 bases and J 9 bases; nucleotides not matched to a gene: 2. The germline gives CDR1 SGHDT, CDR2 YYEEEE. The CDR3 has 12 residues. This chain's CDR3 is CASSWGTSEQFF. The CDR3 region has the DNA TGTGCCAGCAGCTGGGGGACTAGTGAGCAGTTCTTC. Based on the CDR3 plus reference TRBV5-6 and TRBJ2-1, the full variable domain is DAGVTQSPTHLIKTRGQQVTLRCSPKSGHDTVSWYQQALGQGPQFIFQYYEEEERQRGNFPDRFSGHQFPNYSSELNVNALLLGDSALYLCASSWGTSEQFFGPGTRLTVL.